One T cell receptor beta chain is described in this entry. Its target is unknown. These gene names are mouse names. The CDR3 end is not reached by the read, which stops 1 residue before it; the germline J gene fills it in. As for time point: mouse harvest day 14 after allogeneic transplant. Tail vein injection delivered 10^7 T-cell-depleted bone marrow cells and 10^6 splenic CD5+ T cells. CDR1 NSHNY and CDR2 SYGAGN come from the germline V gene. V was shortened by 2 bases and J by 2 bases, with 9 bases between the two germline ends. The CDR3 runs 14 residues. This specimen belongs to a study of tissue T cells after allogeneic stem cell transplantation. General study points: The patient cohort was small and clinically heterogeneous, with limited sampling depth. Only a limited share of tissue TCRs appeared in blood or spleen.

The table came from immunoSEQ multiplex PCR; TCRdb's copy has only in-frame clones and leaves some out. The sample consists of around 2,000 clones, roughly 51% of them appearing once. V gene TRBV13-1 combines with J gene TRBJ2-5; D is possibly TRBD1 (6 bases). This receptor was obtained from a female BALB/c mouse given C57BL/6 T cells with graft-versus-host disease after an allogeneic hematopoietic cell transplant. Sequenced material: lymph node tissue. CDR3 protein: CASSEQGGQDTQYF. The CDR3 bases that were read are TGTGCCAGCAGTGAACAGGGAGGCCAAGACACCCAGTAC.